This T cell receptor (beta chain) is from a study of CD8+CD57+ T cells in acquired aplastic anemia. Study outcomes and limitations: Roughly 28 was the count of CD8+ CDR3 sequences that patients shared with controls.

Patients picked for sequencing had shown CD8+CD57+ cell expansion detected by flow cytometry. The study profiled TCR beta VDJ and CDR3 using genomic DNA as template. TCRdb ran MiXCR on the reads and lists one entry per CDR3 protein. Counted here are a few hundred thousand distinct CDR3 sequences, 45% to 65% occurring once; the ten biggest clones make up 1.3%. Turning to this clonotype: Its specificity is unknown. This sequence may be a read error, since a much larger clone differs from it by one base.

J was trimmed by 10 bases and V by 7 bases; bases with no gene match: 9. CDR1 and CDR2 from the germline V gene are MNHEY and SMNVEV (reference sequence). The CDR3 is 14 amino acids. Source material: sorted CD4+, CD8+, or CD8+CD57+ T cells (not recorded which) from PBMCs. This receptor was taken from a human donor with aplastic anemia. V usage is TRBV27 and J usage is TRBJ1-4; 10 positions match TRBD1. The CDR3 loop is CASMTWDRGGKLFF. The CDR3 coding sequence is TGTGCCAGCATGACCTGGGACAGGGGTGGAAAACTGTTTTTT.